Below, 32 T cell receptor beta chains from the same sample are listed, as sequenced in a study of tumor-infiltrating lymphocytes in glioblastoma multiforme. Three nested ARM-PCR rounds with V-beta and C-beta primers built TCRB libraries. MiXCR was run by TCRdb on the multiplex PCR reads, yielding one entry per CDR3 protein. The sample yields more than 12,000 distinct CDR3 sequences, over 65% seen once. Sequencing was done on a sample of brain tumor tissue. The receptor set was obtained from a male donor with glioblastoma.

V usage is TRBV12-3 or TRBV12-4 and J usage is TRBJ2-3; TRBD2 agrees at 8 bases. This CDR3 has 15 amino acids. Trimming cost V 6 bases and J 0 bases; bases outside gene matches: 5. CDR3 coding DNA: TGTGCCAGCAGAAAGACTAGCGTCAGCACAGATACGCAGTATTTT. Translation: CASRKTSVSTDTQYF.

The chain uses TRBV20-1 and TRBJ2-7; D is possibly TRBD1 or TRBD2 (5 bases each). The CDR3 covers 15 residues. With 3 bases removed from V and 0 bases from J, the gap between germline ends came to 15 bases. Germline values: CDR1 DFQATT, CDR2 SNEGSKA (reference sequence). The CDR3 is CSARSTTGTSYEQYF. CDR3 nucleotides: TGCAGTGCTAGGAGTACGACGGGGACCTCCTACGAGCAGTACTTC.

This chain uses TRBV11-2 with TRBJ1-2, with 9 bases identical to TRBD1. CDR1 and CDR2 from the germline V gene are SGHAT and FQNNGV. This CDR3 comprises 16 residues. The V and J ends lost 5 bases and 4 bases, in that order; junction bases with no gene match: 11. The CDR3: CASSDPGQGSSYGYTF. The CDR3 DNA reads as TGTGCCAGCAGCGACCCGGGACAGGGAAGTAGCTATGGCTACACCTTC.

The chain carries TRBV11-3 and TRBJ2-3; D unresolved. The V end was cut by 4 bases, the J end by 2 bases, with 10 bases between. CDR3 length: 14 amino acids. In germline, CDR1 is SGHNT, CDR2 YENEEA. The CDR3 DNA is TGTGCCAGCAGCTCTGAGAGTCACACAGATACGCAGTATTTT. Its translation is CASSSESHTDTQYF. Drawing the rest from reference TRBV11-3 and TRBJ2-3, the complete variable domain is EAGVVQSPRYKIIEKKQPVAFWCNPISGHNTLYWYLQNLGQGPELLIRYENEEAVDDSQLPKDRFSAERLKGVDSTLKIQPAELGDSAVYLCASSSESHTDTQYFGPGTRLTVL.

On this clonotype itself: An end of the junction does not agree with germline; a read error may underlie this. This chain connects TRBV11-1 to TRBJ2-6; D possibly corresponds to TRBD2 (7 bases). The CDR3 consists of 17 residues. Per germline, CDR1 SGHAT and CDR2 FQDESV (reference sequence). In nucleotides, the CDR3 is TGTGCCAGCAGCTCAGCGGGACATATCTCTGGGGACAACGTCCTGACTTTC. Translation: CASSSAGHISGDNVLTF.

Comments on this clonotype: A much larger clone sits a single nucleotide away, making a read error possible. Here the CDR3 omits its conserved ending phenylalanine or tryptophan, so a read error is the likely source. The CDR3 DNA reads as TGTGCCAGCAGCGTGACAGGGGACACCGGGGAGCTGTTTCTT. This sequence encodes CASSVTGDTGELFL. This sequence joins TRBV7-3 and TRBJ2-2; 8 positions agree with TRBD1. Per the germline V gene, CDR1 is SGHTA and CDR2 is FQGTGA. V was pared by 5 bases and J by 3 bases, with 2 bases of the junction left unmatched. The CDR3 has 14 residues.

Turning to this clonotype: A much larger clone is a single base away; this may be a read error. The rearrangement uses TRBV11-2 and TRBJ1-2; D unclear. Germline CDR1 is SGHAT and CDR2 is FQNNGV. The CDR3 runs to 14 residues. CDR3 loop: CASCLDLTGFGYTF. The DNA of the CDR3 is TGTGCCAGCTGCTTAGATTTAACCGGATTTGGCTACACCTTC. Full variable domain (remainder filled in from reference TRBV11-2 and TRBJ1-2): EAGVAQSPRYKIIEKRQSVAFWCNPISGHATLYWYQQILGQGPKLLIQFQNNGVVDDSQLPKDRFSAERLKGVDSTLKIQPAKLEDSAVYLCASCLDLTGFGYTFGSGTRLTVV.

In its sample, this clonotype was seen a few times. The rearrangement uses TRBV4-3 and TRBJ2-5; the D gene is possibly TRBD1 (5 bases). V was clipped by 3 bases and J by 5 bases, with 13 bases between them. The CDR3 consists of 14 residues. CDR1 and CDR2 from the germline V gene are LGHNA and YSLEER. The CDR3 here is CASSQTTVGETQYF. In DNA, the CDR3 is TGCGCCAGCAGCCAGACGACAGTCGGGGAGACCCAGTACTTC.

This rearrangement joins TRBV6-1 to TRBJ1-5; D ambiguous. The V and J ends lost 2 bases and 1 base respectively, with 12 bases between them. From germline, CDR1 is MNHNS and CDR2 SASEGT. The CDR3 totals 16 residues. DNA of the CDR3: TGTGCCAGCAGTGAATTATTGTTAAGAAGCAATCAGCCCCAGCATTTT. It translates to CASSELLLRSNQPQHF.

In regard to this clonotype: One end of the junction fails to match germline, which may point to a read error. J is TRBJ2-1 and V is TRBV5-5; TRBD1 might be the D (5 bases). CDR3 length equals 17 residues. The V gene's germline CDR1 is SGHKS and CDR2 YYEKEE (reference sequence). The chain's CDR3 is CDSSPLDRGYSYNEQFF. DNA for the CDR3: TGTGACAGCAGCCCCCTGGATAGGGGCTACTCCTACAATGAGCAGTTCTTT.

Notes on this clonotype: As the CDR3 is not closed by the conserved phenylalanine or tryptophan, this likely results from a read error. The CDR3 reads CAGSLSSGAGYGYTP. The DNA for the CDR3 is TGTGCCGGCAGCCTCTCGTCGGGGGCGGGTTATGGCTACACCCCC. This chain uses TRBV11-2 with TRBJ1-2, with D possibly TRBD1 on 6 matching bases. The CDR3 consists of 15 residues. Germline V gives CDR1 SGHAT, CDR2 FQNNGV.

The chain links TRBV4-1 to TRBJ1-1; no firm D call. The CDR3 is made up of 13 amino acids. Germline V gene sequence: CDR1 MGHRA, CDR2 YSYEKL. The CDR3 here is CTSSQVISTEAFF. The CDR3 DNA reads TGCACAAGCAGCCAAGTGATTTCGACTGAAGCTTTCTTT.

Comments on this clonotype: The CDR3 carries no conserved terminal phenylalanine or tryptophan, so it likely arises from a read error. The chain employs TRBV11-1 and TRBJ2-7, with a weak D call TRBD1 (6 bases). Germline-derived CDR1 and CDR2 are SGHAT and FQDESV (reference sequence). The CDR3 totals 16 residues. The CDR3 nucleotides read TGTGTCAGCGGCTTAGCGCGTCTGGATAGGGGGTACGAGCAGTACCTC. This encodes CVSGLARLDRGYEQYL.

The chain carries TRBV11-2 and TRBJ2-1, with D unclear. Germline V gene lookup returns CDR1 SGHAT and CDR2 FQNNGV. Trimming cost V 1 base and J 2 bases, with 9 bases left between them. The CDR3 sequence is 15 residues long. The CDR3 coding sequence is TGTGCCAGCAGCTTAGCGGGTGGGACCTACAATGAGCAGTTCTTC. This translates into CASSLAGGTYNEQFF.

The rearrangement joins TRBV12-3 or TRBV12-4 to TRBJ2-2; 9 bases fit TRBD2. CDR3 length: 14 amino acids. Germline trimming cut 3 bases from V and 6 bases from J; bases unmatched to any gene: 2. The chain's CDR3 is CASSLREGPGELFF. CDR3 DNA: TGTGCCAGCAGTTTGCGGGAGGGCCCCGGGGAGCTGTTTTTT.

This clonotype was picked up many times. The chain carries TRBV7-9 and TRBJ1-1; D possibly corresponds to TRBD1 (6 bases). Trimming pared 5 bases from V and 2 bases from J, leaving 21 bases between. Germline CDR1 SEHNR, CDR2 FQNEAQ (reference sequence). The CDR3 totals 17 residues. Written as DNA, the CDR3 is TGTGCCAGCAGCCCACCCGCGGGGGCAGGACCCAACACTGAAGCTTTCTTT. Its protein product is CASSPPAGAGPNTEAFF.

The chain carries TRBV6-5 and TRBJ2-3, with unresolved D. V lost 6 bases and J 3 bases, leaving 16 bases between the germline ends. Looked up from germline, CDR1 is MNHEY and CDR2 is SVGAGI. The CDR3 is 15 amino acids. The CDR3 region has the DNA TGTGCCAGCAGCGTCCAGACCTCCAGGACAGATACGCAGTATTTT. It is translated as CASSVQTSRTDTQYF.

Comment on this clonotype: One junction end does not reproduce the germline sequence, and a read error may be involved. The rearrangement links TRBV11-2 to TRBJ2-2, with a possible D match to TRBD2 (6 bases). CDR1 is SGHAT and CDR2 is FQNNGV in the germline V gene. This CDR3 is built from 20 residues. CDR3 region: CSSTPSFGQGLATNTGELFF. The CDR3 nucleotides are TGTTCCAGCACCCCCTCATTCGGCCAAGGGCTAGCGACAAACACCGGGGAGCTGTTTTTT.

Here the CDR3 reads CSARDPSGGAGAPETQYF. CDR3 DNA sequence: TGCAGTGCTAGAGATCCCTCCGGGGGTGCGGGAGCGCCGGAGACCCAGTACTTC. The chain combines TRBV20-1 with TRBJ2-5; TRBD2 agrees at 7 bases. CDR1 and CDR2 from the germline V gene are DFQATT and SNEGSKA (reference sequence). The CDR3 length is 18 residues. V lost 0 bases, J lost 5 bases, and 18 bases stayed unmatched.

The CDR3 DNA sequence: TGTGCCAGCAGCTTTTCCGCAGGAGATGAGGGGGCGCATCAGCCCCAGCATTTT. This sequence encodes CASSFSAGDEGAHQPQHF. The chain carries TRBV11-2 and TRBJ1-5; 7 nucleotides agree with TRBD1. CDR1 is SGHAT, CDR2 FQNNGV, per germline. J was trimmed by 5 bases and V by 3 bases; bases with no gene match: 16. CDR3 length: 18 amino acids.

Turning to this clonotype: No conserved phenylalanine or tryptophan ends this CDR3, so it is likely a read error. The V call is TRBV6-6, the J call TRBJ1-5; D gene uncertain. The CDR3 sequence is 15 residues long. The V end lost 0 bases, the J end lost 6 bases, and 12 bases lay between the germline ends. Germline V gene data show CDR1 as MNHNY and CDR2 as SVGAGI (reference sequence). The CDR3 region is CASSYSTREPQPQHY. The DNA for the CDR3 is TGTGCCAGCAGTTACTCGACAAGGGAGCCTCAGCCCCAGCATTAT.

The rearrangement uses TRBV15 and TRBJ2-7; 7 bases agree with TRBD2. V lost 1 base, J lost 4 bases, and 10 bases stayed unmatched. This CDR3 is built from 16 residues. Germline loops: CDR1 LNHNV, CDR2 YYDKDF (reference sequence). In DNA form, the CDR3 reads TGTGCCACCAGCAGAGTCTGGGGGGGGAAGGTTTACGAGCAGTACTTC. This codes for CATSRVWGGKVYEQYF.

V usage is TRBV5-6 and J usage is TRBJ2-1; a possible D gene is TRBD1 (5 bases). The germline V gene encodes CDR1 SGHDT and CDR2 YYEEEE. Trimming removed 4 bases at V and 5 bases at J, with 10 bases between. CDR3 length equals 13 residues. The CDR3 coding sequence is TGTGCCAGCAGCCTTGACAGAAACAATGAGCAGTTCTTC. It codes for CASSLDRNNEQFF.

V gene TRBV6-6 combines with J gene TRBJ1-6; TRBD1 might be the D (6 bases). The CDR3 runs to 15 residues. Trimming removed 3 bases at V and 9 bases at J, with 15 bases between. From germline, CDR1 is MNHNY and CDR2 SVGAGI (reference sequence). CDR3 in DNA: TGTGCCAGCAGTTATCGGTCAGGGGACGGTTCACCCCTCCACTTT. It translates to CASSYRSGDGSPLHF.

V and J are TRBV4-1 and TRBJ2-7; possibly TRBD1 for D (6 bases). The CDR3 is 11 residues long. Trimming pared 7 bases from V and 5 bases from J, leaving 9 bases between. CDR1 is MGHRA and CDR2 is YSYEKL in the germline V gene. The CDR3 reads CASTQGNEQYF. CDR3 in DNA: TGCGCCAGCACCCAGGGGAACGAGCAGTACTTC.

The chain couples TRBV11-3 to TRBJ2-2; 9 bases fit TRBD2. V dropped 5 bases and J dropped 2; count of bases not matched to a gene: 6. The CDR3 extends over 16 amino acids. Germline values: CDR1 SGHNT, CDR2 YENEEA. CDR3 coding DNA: TGTGCCAGCAGCGCGACTAGCGGACCTAACACCGGGGAGCTGTTTTTT. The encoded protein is CASSATSGPNTGELFF. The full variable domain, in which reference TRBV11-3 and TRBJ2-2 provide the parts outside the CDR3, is EAGVVQSPRYKIIEKKQPVAFWCNPISGHNTLYWYLQNLGQGPELLIRYENEEAVDDSQLPKDRFSAERLKGVDSTLKIQPAELGDSAVYLCASSATSGPNTGELFFGEGSRLTVL.

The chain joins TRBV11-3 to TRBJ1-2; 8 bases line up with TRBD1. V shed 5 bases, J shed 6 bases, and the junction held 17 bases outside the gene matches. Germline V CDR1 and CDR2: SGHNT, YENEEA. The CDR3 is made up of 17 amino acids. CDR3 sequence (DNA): TGTGCCAGCAGCGGACCACGGTGGACAGGGACTGTTGATGGCTACACCTTC. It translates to CASSGPRWTGTVDGYTF.

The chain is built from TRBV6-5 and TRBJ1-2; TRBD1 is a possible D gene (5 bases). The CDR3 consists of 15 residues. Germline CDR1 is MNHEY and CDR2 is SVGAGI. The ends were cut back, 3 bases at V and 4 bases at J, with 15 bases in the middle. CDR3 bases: TGTGCCAGCAGTTATGGGCAGGGAGGACGCTATGGCTACACCTTC. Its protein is CASSYGQGGRYGYTF.

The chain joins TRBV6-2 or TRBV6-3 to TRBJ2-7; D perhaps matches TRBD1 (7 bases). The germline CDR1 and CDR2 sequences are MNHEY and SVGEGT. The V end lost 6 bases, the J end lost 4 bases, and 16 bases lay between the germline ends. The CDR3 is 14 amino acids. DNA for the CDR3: TGTGCCAGCAGCTACGAGCAGGGGGGATACGAGCAGTACTTC. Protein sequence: CASSYEQGGYEQYF.

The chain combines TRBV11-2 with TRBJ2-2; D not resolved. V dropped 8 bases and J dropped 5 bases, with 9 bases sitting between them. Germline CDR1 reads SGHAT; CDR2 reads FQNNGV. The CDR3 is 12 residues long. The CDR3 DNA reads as TGTGCCAGCCTAGACCCGACCGGGGAGCTGTTTTTT. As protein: CASLDPTGELFF. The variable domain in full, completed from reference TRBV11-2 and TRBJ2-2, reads EAGVAQSPRYKIIEKRQSVAFWCNPISGHATLYWYQQILGQGPKLLIQFQNNGVVDDSQLPKDRFSAERLKGVDSTLKIQPAKLEDSAVYLCASLDPTGELFFGEGSRLTVL.

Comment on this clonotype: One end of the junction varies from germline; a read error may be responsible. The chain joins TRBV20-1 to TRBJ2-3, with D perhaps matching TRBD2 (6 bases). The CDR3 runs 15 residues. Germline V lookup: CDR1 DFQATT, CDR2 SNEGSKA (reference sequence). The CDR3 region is CRASRDFTPTDTQYF. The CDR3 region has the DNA TGCAGAGCTAGCCGGGACTTTACGCCCACAGATACGCAGTATTTT.

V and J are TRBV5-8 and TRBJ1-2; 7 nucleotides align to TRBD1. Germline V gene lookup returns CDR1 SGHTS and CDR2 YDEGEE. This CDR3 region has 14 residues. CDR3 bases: TGTCACAGCAGACTGCCGGACAGGCTTTATGGCTACACCTTC. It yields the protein CHSRLPDRLYGYTF. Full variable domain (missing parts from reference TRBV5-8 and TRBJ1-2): EAGVTQSPTHLIKTRGQQATLRCSPISGHTSVYWYQQALGLGLQFLLWYDEGEERNRGNFPPRFSGRQFPNYSSELNVNALELEDSALYLCHSRLPDRLYGYTFGSGTRLTVV.